This T cell receptor (beta chain) was recovered during a study of T cells expressing NK-cell markers. Across the study: Sorted CD3+CD56+NKG2C+, CD3+CD56+NKG2C- and CD3+CD56-NKG2C+ T-cell subsets were beta-chain profiled. HCMV serostatus: seven of eight sequenced donors positive, one negative.

This CDR3 region has 17 residues. Germline values: CDR1 KGHDR, CDR2 SFDVKD. About this clonotype itself: Its antigen is unknown.

Findings and limits, study-wide: In about six donors, dominant CD3+CD56+NKG2C+ clonotypes ranked among the top 10 CD8+ clonotypes. Specificity for HCMV among expanded NKG2C+ T cell clones was not established.

For each CDR3 protein, TCRdb gives one entry from its re-call of the 5' RACE reads, without DNA. This sample's clone table lists about 460,000 distinct CDR3 sequences. This TCR derives from a woman aged 45 to 65 in good health. This chain connects TRBV24-1 to TRBJ2-1. Sequences were obtained from blood T cells: a sorted CD56 or NKG2C T cell subset, CD4+ or CD8+ T cells, or bulk PBMC T cells (not recorded which). The CDR3 here is CATSDLQSGGSYNEQFF.